These 16 T cell receptor beta chains share one sample of origin, sequenced in a study of T cells in Graves' hyperthyroidism and ophthalmopathy. The CDR3 regions of TCR beta were amplified from RNA transcripts. Initially, a first-round RT-PCR of the TCR CDR3 employed the HTBI primer set. TCRdb fed the multiplex PCR reads into MiXCR, producing one record per CDR3 protein. The sample includes fewer than 850,000 distinct CDR3 sequences, about 18% of them seen just once. The specimen sequenced was blood. These TCRs come from a man between 50 and 59 years old with Graves' hyperthyroidism.

This clonotype was seen many times. The chain combines TRBV7-3 with TRBJ2-7; D is uncertain. Germline CDR1 SGHTA, CDR2 FQGTGA. The CDR3 spans 12 residues. V was pared by 4 bases and J by 4 bases, with 8 bases between. CDR3: CASSSVTYEQYF. CDR3 DNA: TGTGCCAGCAGCTCCGTAACGTACGAGCAGTACTTC.

The V gene is TRBV19, the J gene TRBJ2-2; possibly TRBD1 or TRBD2 for D (5 bases each). The V end lost 5 bases, the J end lost 7 bases, and 11 bases lay between the germline ends. The CDR3 has 13 residues. Germline lookup yields CDR1 LNHDA and CDR2 SQIVND (reference sequence). Written as DNA, the CDR3 is TGTGCCAGTAGTGGGTGGGGGAACGGGGAGCTGTTTTTT. It specifies CASSGWGNGELFF.

There are many counts of this clonotype. V usage is TRBV28 and J usage is TRBJ2-7; TRBD1 or TRBD2 may be the D gene (5 bases each). The germline V gene encodes CDR1 MDHEN and CDR2 SYDVKM. V was cut by 5 bases and J by 7 bases, with 15 bases left in between. This CDR3 has 13 residues. CDR3 sequence (DNA): TGTGCCAGCAGTGGGGGTGAGGATTGGGAGCAGTACTTC. This translates into CASSGGEDWEQYF.

The chain couples TRBV30 to TRBJ2-5, with no clear D. Between the trimmed V and J ends, which lost 4 bases and 1 base, there was a span of 7 bases. This CDR3 is built from 12 residues. CDR1 is GTSNPN and CDR2 is SVGIG in the germline V gene (reference sequence). The CDR3 coding sequence is TGTGCCTGGACGAGATCCCAAGAGACCCAGTACTTC. Its protein product is CAWTRSQETQYF.

Many counts were recorded for this clonotype. The chain recombines TRBV20-1 with TRBJ2-1; D is possibly TRBD1 (5 bases). CDR1 and CDR2 from the germline V gene are DFQATT and SNEGSKA (reference sequence). The ends were cut back, 0 bases at V and 8 bases at J, with 17 bases in the middle. The CDR3 spans 15 residues. The CDR3 DNA is TGCAGTGCTAGAGACCTCGAGGACATTTGGGATGAGCAGTTCTTC. This sequence encodes CSARDLEDIWDEQFF.

This clonotype was picked up many times. The V and J genes are TRBV7-9 and TRBJ1-4; no clear D gene. V shed 5 bases and J shed 7 bases, with 5 bases lying between them. Germline CDR1 and CDR2: SEHNR and FQNEAQ (reference sequence). The CDR3 sequence is 11 residues long. CDR3 region: CASSPSEKLFF. CDR3 nucleotides: TGTGCCAGCAGCCCGAGTGAAAAACTGTTTTTT.

This clonotype has just a few counts. CDR3 coding DNA: TGTGCCAGCAGTGTAATATTGAACACTGAAGCTTTCTTT. Protein product: CASSVILNTEAFF. The chain couples TRBV27 to TRBJ1-1; D is unclear. Germline-derived CDR1 and CDR2 are MNHEY and SMNVEV (reference sequence). V was clipped by 5 bases and J by 0 bases, with 7 bases between them. The CDR3 covers 13 residues.

Concerning this clonotype itself: This clone may be a read error of a much larger clone one base away. The V call is TRBV28, the J call TRBJ2-7; 13 bases fit TRBD2. There are 16 residues in the CDR3. Germline V CDR1 and CDR2: MDHEN, SYDVKM. The trim removed 10 bases at V and 2 bases at J, leaving 11 bases unmatched. The CDR3 DNA reads TGTGCCATTTCGGGACTAGCGGGACCCAGCCCCTACGAGCAGTACTTC. Translation gives CAISGLAGPSPYEQYF.

This clonotype showed up many times. The rearrangement links TRBV24-1 to TRBJ2-5, with 9 nucleotides matching TRBD2. Germline lookup yields CDR1 KGHDR and CDR2 SFDVKD. J lost 4 bases, V lost 3 bases, and 11 bases had no gene match. The CDR3 totals 17 residues. The CDR3 bases are TGTGCCACCAGTGATCCCCCCCCTAGCGGGAACCGAGAGACCCAGTACTTC. Translation gives CATSDPPPSGNRETQYF.

This clonotype came up many times. V usage is TRBV18 and J usage is TRBJ2-1; weak D call: TRBD2 (6 bases). Trimming removed 8 bases from V and 6 bases from J, with 11 bases in between. CDR3 length: 12 amino acids. From germline, CDR1 is KGHSH and CDR2 LQKENI. CDR3 sequence: CASSPGGNEQFF. CDR3 coding DNA: TGTGCCAGCAGCCCCGGGGGCAATGAGCAGTTCTTC. The whole variable domain, filled in from reference TRBV18 and TRBJ2-1, reads NAGVMQNPRHLVRRRGQEARLRCSPMKGHSHVYWYRQLPEEGLKFMVYLQKENIIDESGMPKERFSAEFPKEGPSILRIQQVVRGDSAAYFCASSPGGNEQFFGPGTRLTVL.

This clonotype was seen many times. This chain joins TRBV6-1 and TRBJ1-2; D perhaps matches TRBD1 (6 bases). The germline V gene encodes CDR1 MNHNS and CDR2 SASEGT. V lost 2 bases and J 6 bases, leaving 16 bases between the germline ends. This CDR3 is built from 15 residues. Here the CDR3 reads CASSESGRAGDGYTF. CDR3 in DNA: TGTGCCAGCAGTGAAAGCGGGCGGGCAGGGGATGGCTACACCTTC.

This clonotype was found many times. V is TRBV7-9 and J is TRBJ2-6; D is perhaps TRBD1 (7 bases). Trimming removed 5 bases at V and 0 bases at J, with 17 bases between. CDR3 length: 18 amino acids. Germline V gene data show CDR1 as SEHNR and CDR2 as FQNEAQ (reference sequence). The CDR3 bases are TGTGCCAGCAGCCCAGGACGACAGGGACTCTCTGGGGCCAACGTCCTGACTTTC. Residues: CASSPGRQGLSGANVLTF.

V usage is TRBV20-1 and J usage is TRBJ1-6, with a weak D call TRBD1 (6 bases). From germline, CDR1 is DFQATT and CDR2 SNEGSKA (reference sequence). This CDR3 spans 16 amino acids. V lost 2 bases to trimming and J lost 3 bases, with 14 bases between them. The CDR3 sequence: CSARNSRQDYNSPLHF. The DNA of the CDR3 is TGCAGTGCTAGAAACAGTAGACAGGACTATAATTCACCCCTCCACTTT.

The sample holds many counts of this clonotype. The gene calls are TRBV30 and TRBJ1-1, with 8 bases fitting TRBD1. Germline CDR1 and CDR2: GTSNPN and SVGIG (reference sequence). The CDR3 loop spans 15 amino acids. After removal of 0 bases from V and 6 bases from J, the junction contained 9 bases not matched to a gene. DNA of the CDR3: TGTGCCTGGAGTGTAGAACAGGGGGGGAATGCTGAAGCTTTCTTT. Translation: CAWSVEQGGNAEAFF.

This clonotype was observed a handful of times. CDR3 sequence (DNA): TGTGCCAGTAGTACTTCGGGAGGGGGGCTTCAGCCCCAGCATTTT. Its protein product is CASSTSGGGLQPQHF. The chain joins TRBV19 to TRBJ1-5, with D possibly matching TRBD1 (6 bases). The CDR3 runs to 15 residues. Germline CDR1 LNHDA, CDR2 SQIVND (reference sequence). V gave up 4 bases and J gave up 6 bases, with 16 bases separating them.

The rearrangement links TRBV2 to TRBJ1-5; no reliable D call. The CDR3 totals 14 residues. CDR1 and CDR2 (germline): SNHLY, FYNNEI. The V and J ends lost 6 bases and 5 bases respectively, with 14 bases between them. The CDR3 nucleotides are TGTGCCAGCAGGGAGGACGCTGCTCATCAGCCCCAGCATTTT. Its translation: CASREDAAHQPQHF.